This record concerns one T cell receptor (beta chain) sequence. This entry belongs to a study of T cell responses to AZD1222 COVID-19 vaccine. Study in general: Investigators merged groups given second doses at roughly 4 or roughly 12 weeks.

V trimming: 3 bases; J trimming: 5 bases; junction bases outside the gene matches: 9. Germline V gene sequence: CDR1 SGHVS, CDR2 FQNEAQ. The CDR3 is made up of 16 amino acids. Profiling relied on immunoSEQ multiplex PCR, and the TCRdb table lists in-frame clones only, not all of them. The data show about 160,000 clones, with 88% seen just once and more than 5.5% held by the top ten. The material sequenced was peripheral blood, taken on day 0 of AZD1222 vaccination. This chain connects TRBV7-8 to TRBJ2-5, with TRBD2 matching 10 bases. The receptor was derived from an adult in good health. CDR3 nucleotide sequence: TGTGCCAGCAGCTTTGGACTAGCGGCCGAGCGGGAGACCCAGTACTTC. Translating it yields CASSFGLAAERETQYF.